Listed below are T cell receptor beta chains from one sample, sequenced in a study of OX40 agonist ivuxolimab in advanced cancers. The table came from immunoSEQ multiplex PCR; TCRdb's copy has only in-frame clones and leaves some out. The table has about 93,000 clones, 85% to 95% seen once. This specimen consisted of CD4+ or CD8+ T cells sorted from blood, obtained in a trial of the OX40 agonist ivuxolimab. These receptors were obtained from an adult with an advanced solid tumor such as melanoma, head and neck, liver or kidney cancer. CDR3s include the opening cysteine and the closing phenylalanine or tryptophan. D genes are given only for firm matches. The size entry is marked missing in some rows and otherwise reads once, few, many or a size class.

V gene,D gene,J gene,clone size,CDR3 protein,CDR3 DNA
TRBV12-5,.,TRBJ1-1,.,CASGFSQPNTEAFF,TGTGCTAGTGGTTTCTCTCAGCCGAACACTGAAGCTTTCTTT
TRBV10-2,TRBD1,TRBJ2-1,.,CASSESLGGSNEQFF,TGCGCCAGCAGTGAGTCGCTAGGGGGCTCAAATGAGCAGTTCTTC
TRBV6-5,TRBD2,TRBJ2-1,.,CASSYASGGAWFF,TGTGCCAGCAGTTACGCTAGCGGGGGGGCGTGGTTCTTC
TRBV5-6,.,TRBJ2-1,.,CASSLVGAWMDEQFF,TGTGCCAGCAGCTTGGTCGGGGCTTGGATGGATGAGCAGTTCTTC
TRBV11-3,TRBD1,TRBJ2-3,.,CASRDRGTDTQYF,TGTGCCAGCAGAGACAGGGGCACAGATACGCAGTATTTT
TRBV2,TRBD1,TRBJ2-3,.,CASNRRDRGTDTQYF,TGTGCCAGCAATCGCCGGGACAGGGGCACAGATACGCAGTATTTT
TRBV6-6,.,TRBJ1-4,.,CASSSVQGNEKLFF,TGTGCCAGCAGCTCCGTCCAGGGGAATGAAAAACTGTTTTTT
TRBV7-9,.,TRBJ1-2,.,CASSLPTAPVSYGYTF,TGTGCCAGCAGCTTACCTACAGCCCCGGTCTCCTATGGCTACACCTTC
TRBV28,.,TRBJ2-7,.,CASSLGDTSSYEQYF,TGTGCCAGCAGTTTAGGCGATACAAGCTCCTACGAGCAGTACTTC
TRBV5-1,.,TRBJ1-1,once,CASSRRRVVGNTEAFF,TGCGCCAGCAGCCGTCGGAGGGTAGTGGGGAACACTGAAGCTTTCTTT
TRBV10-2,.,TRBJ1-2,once,CASSHGASYGYTF,TGCGCCAGCAGCCACGGGGCCAGCTATGGCTACACCTTC
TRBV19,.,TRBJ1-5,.,CASSNSGTLNQPQHF,TGTGCCAGTAGCAACTCTGGGACACTCAATCAGCCCCAGCATTTT
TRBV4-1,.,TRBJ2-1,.,CASSPEWGSGLNEQFF,TGCGCCAGCAGTCCAGAGTGGGGTAGCGGCCTTAATGAGCAGTTCTTC
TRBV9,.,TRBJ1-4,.,CASSVDGSTNEKLFF,TGTGCCAGCAGCGTAGATGGCAGTACTAATGAAAAACTGTTTTTT
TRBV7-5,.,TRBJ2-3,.,CARIPPMNQGAYSTDTQYF,TGTGCCAGAATACCGCCGATGAACCAGGGGGCTTATAGCACAGATACGCAGTATTTT
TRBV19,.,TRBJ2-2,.,CASSIGWGAGELFF,TGTGCCAGTAGTATTGGTTGGGGGGCCGGGGAGCTGTTTTTT
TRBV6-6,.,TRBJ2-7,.,CASIRGYEQYF,TGTGCCAGTATCAGGGGTTACGAGCAGTACTTC
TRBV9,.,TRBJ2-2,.,CASSAYQQGAGTGELFF,TGTGCCAGCAGCGCTTATCAGCAGGGAGCGGGCACCGGGGAGCTGTTTTTT
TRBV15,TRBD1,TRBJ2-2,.,CATDSRAGLGQGWTGELFF,TGTGCCACCGACTCGAGGGCGGGATTAGGACAGGGGTGGACCGGGGAGCTGTTTTTT
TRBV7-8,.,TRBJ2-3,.,CASSLSGVLSTDTQYF,TGTGCCAGCAGCTTGAGTGGGGTCCTAAGCACAGATACGCAGTATTTT
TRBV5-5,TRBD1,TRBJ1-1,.,CASSDQGAQTEAFF,TGTGCCAGCAGCGATCAGGGGGCGCAAACTGAAGCTTTCTTT
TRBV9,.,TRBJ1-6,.,CASSPGSRYNSPLHF,TGTGCCAGCAGCCCAGGATCCCGATATAATTCACCCCTCCACTTT
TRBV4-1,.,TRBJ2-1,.,CASSQGLANEQFF,TGCGCCAGCAGCCAAGGACTCGCCAATGAGCAGTTCTTC
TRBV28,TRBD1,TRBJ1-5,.,CASSGRSGQANQPQHF,TGTGCCAGCAGCGGACGTTCGGGACAGGCCAATCAGCCCCAGCATTTT
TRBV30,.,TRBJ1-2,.,CAWRDSRYGYTF,TGTGCCTGGAGGGACTCCCGCTATGGCTACACCTTC
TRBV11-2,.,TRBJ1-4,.,CASSPLGGHEKLFF,TGTGCCAGCAGCCCCCTAGGGGGGCATGAAAAACTGTTTTTT
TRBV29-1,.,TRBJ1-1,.,CSVDQMTNTEAFF,TGCAGCGTTGATCAGATGACGAACACTGAAGCTTTCTTT
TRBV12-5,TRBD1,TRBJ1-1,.,CASGTGGTEAFF,TGTGCTAGTGGGACAGGGGGAACTGAAGCTTTCTTT
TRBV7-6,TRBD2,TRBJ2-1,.,CASSAGAGGNNEQFF,TGTGCCAGCAGCGCGGGGGCGGGAGGGAACAATGAGCAGTTCTTC
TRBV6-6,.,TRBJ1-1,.,CATNTLTEAFF,TGTGCCACGAACACGCTCACTGAAGCTTTCTTT
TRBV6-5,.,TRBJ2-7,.,CASSYGGSSEQYF,TGTGCCAGCAGTTACGGGGGGTCGAGCGAGCAGTACTTC
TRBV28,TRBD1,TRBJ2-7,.,CATLSRDRVDEQYF,TGTGCCACCTTATCCCGGGACAGGGTAGACGAGCAGTACTTC
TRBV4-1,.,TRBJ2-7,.,CASSHRGQGYEQYF,TGCGCCAGCAGCCACCGGGGTCAGGGGTACGAGCAGTACTTC
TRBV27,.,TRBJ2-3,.,CASSLTESTDTQYF,TGTGCCAGCAGCCTGACAGAAAGCACAGATACGCAGTATTTT
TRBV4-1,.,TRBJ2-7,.,CASSQEDDTAYEQYF,TGCGCCAGCAGCCAAGAGGATGACACTGCCTACGAGCAGTACTTC
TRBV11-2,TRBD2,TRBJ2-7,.,CASSLEAGGPSYEQYF,TGTGCCAGCAGCTTAGAAGCGGGAGGGCCCTCCTACGAGCAGTACTTC
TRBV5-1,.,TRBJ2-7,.,CASSFLSADNSYEQYF,TGCGCCAGCAGCTTTTTATCAGCGGATAACTCCTACGAGCAGTACTTC
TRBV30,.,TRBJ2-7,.,CAVSWGDLLYEQYF,TGTGCCGTTTCATGGGGGGACCTACTTTACGAGCAGTACTTC
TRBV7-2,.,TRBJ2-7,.,CASSLRGTGSYEQYF,TGTGCCAGCAGCTTAAGGGGGACGGGCTCCTACGAGCAGTACTTC
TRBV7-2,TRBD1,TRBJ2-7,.,CASSLGRTGGGYEQYF,TGTGCCAGCAGCTTAGGCAGAACAGGGGGCGGGTACGAGCAGTACTTC
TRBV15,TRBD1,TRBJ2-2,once,CAAGQGSGELFF,TGTGCCGCAGGACAGGGGTCCGGGGAGCTGTTTTTT
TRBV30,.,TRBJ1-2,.,CAWIGANYGYTF,TGTGCCTGGATTGGAGCTAACTATGGCTACACCTTC
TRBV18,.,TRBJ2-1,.,CASSPSMSSYNEQFF,TGTGCCAGCTCGCCCAGTATGAGCTCCTACAATGAGCAGTTCTTC
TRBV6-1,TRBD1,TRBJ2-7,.,CASSPKGTASYEQYF,TGTGCCAGCAGCCCCAAGGGGACAGCCTCCTACGAGCAGTACTTC
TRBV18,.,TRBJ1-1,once,CASSPDRLEGAFF,TGTGCCAGCTCACCTGACCGGCTCGAAGGGGCTTTCTTT
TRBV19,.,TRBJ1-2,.,CASSPFGASNYGYTF,TGTGCCAGTAGCCCATTCGGAGCATCTAACTATGGCTACACCTTC
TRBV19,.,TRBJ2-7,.,CASGVTHEQYF,TGTGCCAGTGGGGTCACCCACGAGCAGTACTTC
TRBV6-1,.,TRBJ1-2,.,CASSEGAGVYYGYTF,TGTGCCAGCAGTGAAGGGGCAGGGGTCTACTATGGCTACACCTTC
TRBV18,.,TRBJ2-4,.,CASSLATGRYLAKNIQYF,TGTGCCAGCTCCCTGGCGACAGGCCGATACCTAGCCAAAAACATTCAGTACTTC
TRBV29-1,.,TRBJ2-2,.,CSVRPSPNTGELFF,TGCAGCGTTCGGCCCAGCCCCAACACCGGGGAGCTGTTTTTT
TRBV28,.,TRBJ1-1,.,CASSQDLWGTEAFF,TGTGCCAGCAGTCAGGACCTTTGGGGAACTGAAGCTTTCTTT